This T cell receptor (beta chain) emerged from a study of blood T cell repertoires in COVID-19. Study overall: Some COVID-19 samples were acute and others convalescent; all came from the United States, Italy and Spain. T cells, B-cell-depleted T cells, or PBMCs supplied cDNA or gDNA.

Original data processing: How many nucleated cells were present was estimated from reference gene primer amplification. Here immunoSEQ multiplex PCR was the method, and the copy in TCRdb shows in-frame clones only, minus some. V, J and clone size reflect that table, while D and trimming were determined from the DNA. In the table there are under 350,000 clones, just over 85% of which are singletons. What the recovered Cohort 3 donors had was two negative PCRs, clearance, or symptom resolution. This CDR3 has 14 amino acids. Trimming left V 0 bases short and J 0 bases short, with 4 bases between. Per germline, CDR1 SGHRS and CDR2 YFSETQ.

The V gene is TRBV5-1, the J gene TRBJ2-1, with no clear D. The specimen sequenced was PBMCs or T cells enriched from blood (not recorded which). The receptor's source is a man aged 25-45 years who had recovered from COVID-19. The CDR3 spells CASSLEHSYNEQFF. The CDR3 DNA reads as TGCGCCAGCAGCTTGGAACACTCCTACAATGAGCAGTTCTTC. The full variable domain, its missing parts supplied by reference TRBV5-1 and TRBJ2-1, is KAGVTQTPRYLIKTRGQQVTLSCSPISGHRSVSWYQQTPGQGLQFLFEYFSETQRNKGNFPGRFSGRQFSNSRSEMNVSTLELGDSALYLCASSLEHSYNEQFFGPGTRLTVL.